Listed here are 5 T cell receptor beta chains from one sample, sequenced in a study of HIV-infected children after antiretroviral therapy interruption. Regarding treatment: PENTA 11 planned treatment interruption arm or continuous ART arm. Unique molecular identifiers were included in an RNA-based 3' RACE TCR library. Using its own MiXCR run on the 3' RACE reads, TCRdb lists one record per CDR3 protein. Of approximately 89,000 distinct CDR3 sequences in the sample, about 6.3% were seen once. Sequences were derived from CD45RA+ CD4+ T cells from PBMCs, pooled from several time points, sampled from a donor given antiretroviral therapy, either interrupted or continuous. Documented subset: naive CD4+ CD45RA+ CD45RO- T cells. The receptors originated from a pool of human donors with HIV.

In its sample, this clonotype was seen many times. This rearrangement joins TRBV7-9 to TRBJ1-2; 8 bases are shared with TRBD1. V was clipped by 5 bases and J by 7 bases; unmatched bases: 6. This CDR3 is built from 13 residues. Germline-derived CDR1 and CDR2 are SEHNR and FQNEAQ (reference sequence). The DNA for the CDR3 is TGTGCCAGCAGCCCCGGCCAGGGGGCTGGCTACACCTTC. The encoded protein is CASSPGQGAGYTF.

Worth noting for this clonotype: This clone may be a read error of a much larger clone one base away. The CDR3 reads CASSLFAGAQFF. The CDR3 nucleotides are TGTGCCAGCAGTTTATTCGCGGGGGCGCAGTTCTTC. The rearrangement joins TRBV28 to TRBJ2-1, with D possibly being TRBD2 (7 bases). Germline CDR1 MDHEN, CDR2 SYDVKM. Trimming left V 1 base short and J 12 bases short, with 10 bases between. The CDR3 has 12 residues.

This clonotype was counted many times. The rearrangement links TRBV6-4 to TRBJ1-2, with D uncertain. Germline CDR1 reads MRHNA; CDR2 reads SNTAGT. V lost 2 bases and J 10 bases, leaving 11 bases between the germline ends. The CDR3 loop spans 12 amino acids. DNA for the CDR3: TGTGCCAGCAGTGACCTAGACAAGAACTACACCTTC. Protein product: CASSDLDKNYTF.

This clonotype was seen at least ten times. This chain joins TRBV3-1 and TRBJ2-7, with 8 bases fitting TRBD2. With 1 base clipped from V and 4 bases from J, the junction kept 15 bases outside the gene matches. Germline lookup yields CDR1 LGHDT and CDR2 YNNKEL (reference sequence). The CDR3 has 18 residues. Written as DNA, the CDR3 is TGTGCCAGCAGCCAAGCCGGGGGGGCCTCCCAGTGGAAGTACGAGCAGTACTTC. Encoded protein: CASSQAGGASQWKYEQYF.

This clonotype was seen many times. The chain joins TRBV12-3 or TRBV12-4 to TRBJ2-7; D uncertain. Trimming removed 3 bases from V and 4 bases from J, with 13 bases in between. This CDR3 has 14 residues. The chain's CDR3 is CASSFGGDGYEQYF. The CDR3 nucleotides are TGTGCCAGCAGTTTTGGTGGGGATGGGTACGAGCAGTACTTC.